Presented here are 6 T cell receptor beta chains from one specimen sequenced in a study of cytomegalovirus exposure and HLA in healthy donors. The PCR employed 60 Vbeta primers together with 13 Jbeta primers. The method was immunoSEQ multiplex PCR; TCRdb's version includes in-frame clones alone and lacks a portion of them. The top ten clones hold around 2% of a sample with 200,000 or so clones, 81% of them seen once. Material for sequencing was PBMCs. These receptors originate from a woman aged 18-29 years in good health and CMV-seropositive.

This clone was seen just once. The chain is built from TRBV18 and TRBJ2-3; 7 bases align to TRBD1. With 3 bases clipped from V and 0 bases from J, the junction kept 3 bases outside the gene matches. The CDR3 is 15 residues long. Germline assignment: CDR1 KGHSH and CDR2 LQKENI. CDR3 in amino acids: CASSPSTGSTDTQYF. The CDR3 nucleotides are TGTGCCAGCTCACCCTCGACAGGGAGCACAGATACGCAGTATTTT.

CDR3 DNA sequence: TGTGCCAGCAGCTTGTTCCTAGCGGTCACAGATACGCAGTATTTT. As protein: CASSLFLAVTDTQYF. This rearrangement joins TRBV5-6 to TRBJ2-3; 7 bases fit TRBD2. Trimming at V came to 1 base and at J to 2 bases, leaving 4 bases not matched to a gene. The CDR3 extends over 15 amino acids. Germline lookup yields CDR1 SGHDT and CDR2 YYEEEE.

V is TRBV6-1 and J is TRBJ2-7; D unresolved. Germline V gene sequence: CDR1 MNHNS, CDR2 SASEGT. CDR3 length equals 11 residues. Trimming removed 6 bases at V and 3 bases at J, with 6 bases between. DNA of the CDR3: TGTGCCAGCAGCGCGTACTACGAGCAGTACTTC. Translated, it gives CASSAYYEQYF.

V gene TRBV4-1 combines with J gene TRBJ2-5; 7 bases align to TRBD2. V lost 3 bases, J lost 5 bases, and 3 bases stayed unmatched. The V gene's germline CDR1 is MGHRA and CDR2 YSYEKL. The CDR3 has 13 residues. The CDR3 reads CASSQTRGETQYF. The CDR3 DNA reads as TGCGCCAGCAGCCAGACGCGGGGGGAGACCCAGTACTTC.

The rearrangement joins TRBV10-2 to TRBJ2-5, with 11 bases matching TRBD2. V was pared by 4 bases and J by 7 bases, with 8 bases of the junction left unmatched. Germline V lookup: CDR1 WSHSY, CDR2 SAAADI. The CDR3 is 15 amino acids. The CDR3 DNA reads as TGCGCCAGCAGTGTTTCTAGCGGGGGGCTCGGGACCCAGTACTTC. This sequence encodes CASSVSSGGLGTQYF.

This chain connects TRBV6-5 to TRBJ2-2; the D is unclear. Trimming pared 7 bases from V and 0 bases from J, leaving 6 bases between. The CDR3 is 13 residues long. From germline, CDR1 is MNHEY and CDR2 SVGAGI. CDR3 sequence: CASIQTNTGELFF. CDR3 sequence (DNA): TGTGCCAGCATTCAAACGAACACCGGGGAGCTGTTTTTT.